A selection of T cell receptor beta chains follows, all from one sample in a study of T cell changes during pregnancy in multiple sclerosis. The table came from immunoSEQ multiplex PCR; TCRdb's copy has only in-frame clones and leaves some out. The sample has approximately 48,000 clones; roughly 90% are singletons. This sample comprised CD8+ T cells from peripheral blood mononuclear cells, obtained before pregnancy. The receptors stem from a female donor with multiple sclerosis, enrolled in a pregnancy study. The CDR3 runs from the conserved cysteine through the conserved F or W. D genes are given only for firm matches. Expanded clones are given a class, and other clones once, few, many or no size at all.

TRBJ1-2 | TRBV4-3 | TRBD1 | once | CASSQGGQNYGYTF | TGCGCCAGCAGCCAGGGGGGACAGAACTATGGCTACACCTTC
TRBJ2-7 | TRBV6-1 | TRBD1 | - | CASSEPGGGYYEQYF | TGTGCCAGCAGTGAACCAGGGGGCGGTTACTACGAGCAGTACTTC
TRBJ2-7 | TRBV2 | TRBD1 | - | CASRLTGGDEQYF | TGTGCCAGCAGATTGACAGGGGGAGACGAGCAGTACTTC
TRBJ2-7 | TRBV28 | - | - | CASSPHGSLSYEQYF | TGTGCCAGCAGCCCCCACGGGAGCCTCTCCTACGAGCAGTACTTC
TRBJ1-1 | TRBV19 | TRBD1 | once | CASSIDRGYTEAFF | TGTGCCAGTAGTATCGACAGGGGGTACACTGAAGCTTTCTTT
TRBJ1-2 | TRBV2 | - | - | CASREGSYGYTF | TGTGCCAGCAGAGAGGGAAGCTATGGCTACACCTTC
TRBJ1-5 | TRBV19 | - | - | CASSISSSNQPQHF | TGTGCCAGTAGTATTAGTTCTAGCAATCAGCCCCAGCATTTT
TRBJ1-2 | TRBV9 | TRBD1 | - | CASSTRTGGGLGGYTF | TGTGCCAGCAGCACTCGGACAGGGGGCGGGTTGGGAGGCTACACCTTC
TRBJ2-3 | TRBV6-4 | TRBD2 | - | CASSAAAGGPKGQYF | TGTGCCAGCAGTGCAGCAGCGGGGGGGCCAAAGGGGCAGTATTTT
TRBJ1-5 | TRBV27 | - | - | CASRPFGGGNSNQPQHF | TGTGCCAGCAGACCTTTTGGGGGAGGAAATAGCAATCAGCCCCAGCATTTT
TRBJ1-1 | TRBV29-1 | - | once | CSVETPSEAFF | TGCAGCGTTGAAACCCCGAGTGAAGCTTTCTTT
TRBJ1-3 | TRBV4-3 | - | - | CASSQGSGPGNTIYF | TGCGCCAGCAGCCAAGGCTCAGGGCCTGGAAACACCATATATTTT
TRBJ2-7 | TRBV6-1 | TRBD2 | - | CASSELAGGSYEQYF | TGTGCCAGCAGTGAATTGGCGGGGGGGAGCTACGAGCAGTACTTC